The source of this T cell receptor beta chain is a study of spatial heterogeneity in lung cancer. MiXCR was run by TCRdb on the 5' RACE reads, yielding one entry per CDR3 protein. The sample holds about 5,000 distinct CDR3 sequences; about 4% are singletons and the top ten take around an eighth. Time point specified: sample taken at primary tumor resection. Patients with untreated early-stage non-small cell lung cancer, numbering more than 55, were the donors. Extraction of whole RNA from tumor, nontumor lung or frozen PBMC preceded unsorted sequencing. This CDR3 region has 13 residues. Deletions cut 1 base from V and 3 bases from J, with 7 bases between. CDR1 is GTSNPN and CDR2 is SVGIG in the germline V gene (reference sequence). There are many counts of this clonotype.

The source is a male donor with early-stage non-small cell lung cancer. The gene calls are TRBV30 and TRBJ1-5; D may be TRBD1 (5 bases). Here the sequenced sample was normal lung tissue next to the tumor, taken at surgery. In DNA, the CDR3 is TGTGCCTGGAGTGGCGGGACCAATCAGCCCCAGCATTTT. Protein product: CAWSGGTNQPQHF.